Each of the 25 T cell receptor beta chains below was sequenced from the same sample in a study of blood T cell dynamics during melanoma immunotherapy. Time point in this sample: pre-treatment baseline. Method: immunoSEQ multiplex PCR; TCRdb's copy keeps in-frame clones and lacks some. This sample has around 26,000 clones, with around 90% found just once. Sample: blood, taken from a patient treated with checkpoint blockade. The receptors here all came from a human donor with melanoma.

V and J are TRBV7-2 and TRBJ1-4, with D tentatively TRBD1 (6 bases). CDR1 is SGHTA, CDR2 FQGNSA, per germline. Between the trimmed V and J ends, which lost 5 bases and 6 bases, there was a span of 16 bases. The CDR3 covers 15 residues. The CDR3 sequence: CASSTSGDYYEKLFF. The CDR3 coding sequence is TGTGCCAGCAGCACCTCAGGGGATTATTATGAAAAACTGTTTTTT.

This clone was seen a few times. This chain joins TRBV11-2 and TRBJ1-2, with D possibly matching TRBD1 (5 bases). V was shortened by 1 base and J by 3 bases, with 18 bases between the two germline ends. Germline CDR1 reads SGHAT; CDR2 reads FQNNGV. CDR3 size: 17 residues. This chain's CDR3 is CASSLGFWGDGDYGYTF. DNA of the CDR3: TGTGCCAGCAGCTTAGGGTTTTGGGGGGACGGAGACTATGGCTACACCTTC. Full variable domain (outside the CDR3, taken from reference TRBV11-2 and TRBJ1-2): EAGVAQSPRYKIIEKRQSVAFWCNPISGHATLYWYQQILGQGPKLLIQFQNNGVVDDSQLPKDRFSAERLKGVDSTLKIQPAKLEDSAVYLCASSLGFWGDGDYGYTFGSGTRLTVV.

The J gene is TRBJ1-4, the V gene TRBV5-1; D is perhaps TRBD1 (6 bases). The V end was cut by 0 bases, the J end by 7 bases, with 10 bases between. CDR3 length equals 14 residues. Germline-derived CDR1 and CDR2 are SGHRS and YFSETQ. This CDR3 is CASSLEGGGEKLFF. In DNA, the CDR3 is TGCGCCAGCAGCTTGGAGGGGGGAGGTGAAAAACTGTTTTTT.

The chain employs TRBV2 and TRBJ2-7; no reliable D call. V gave up 2 bases and J gave up 3 bases, with 5 bases separating them. Germline CDR1 SNHLY, CDR2 FYNNEI. The CDR3 totals 12 residues. Here the CDR3 DNA reads TGTGCCAGCAGTGAATCGGGCTACGAGCAGTACTTC. This translates into CASSESGYEQYF.

The chain recombines TRBV5-1 with TRBJ1-1; D possibly corresponds to TRBD1 (5 bases). Trimming pared 5 bases from V and 0 bases from J, leaving 11 bases between. Germline values: CDR1 SGHRS, CDR2 YFSETQ. The CDR3 covers 14 residues. As DNA, the CDR3 is TGCGCCAGCAGGCGCGGGGACCTGAACACTGAAGCTTTCTTT. Translation gives CASRRGDLNTEAFF.

This clone showed up just once. The V call is TRBV9, the J call TRBJ2-3, with D perhaps matching TRBD2 (7 bases). Deletions cut 0 bases from V and 3 bases from J, with 11 bases between. Germline values: CDR1 SGDLS, CDR2 YYNGEE. The CDR3 covers 15 residues. CDR3 amino acids: CASSVEGGVTDTQYF. In DNA, the CDR3 is TGTGCCAGCAGCGTAGAAGGGGGGGTAACAGATACGCAGTATTTT.

This chain connects TRBV28 to TRBJ1-4; TRBD1 agrees at 9 bases. The CDR3 is 15 amino acids. J lost 10 bases, V lost 2 bases, and 8 bases had no gene match. Germline-derived CDR1 and CDR2 are MDHEN and SYDVKM. The CDR3 here is CASSLPPGQGGKLFF. The CDR3 DNA reads TGTGCCAGCAGTTTACCCCCGGGACAGGGCGGAAAACTGTTTTTT.

The chain uses TRBV28 and TRBJ2-2, with a possible D match to TRBD1 (5 bases). V lost 2 bases to trimming and J lost 7 bases, with 8 bases between them. CDR3 length equals 13 residues. Germline V gene data show CDR1 as MDHEN and CDR2 as SYDVKM. CDR3 loop: CASSLGRGGELFF. In DNA, the CDR3 is TGTGCCAGCAGTTTAGGAAGGGGCGGGGAGCTGTTTTTT.

The chain recombines TRBV9 with TRBJ2-7; 9 bases are shared with TRBD2. Germline V CDR1 and CDR2: SGDLS, YYNGEE. The CDR3 spans 15 residues. With 0 bases clipped from V and 6 bases from J, the junction kept 7 bases outside the gene matches. The CDR3 sequence: CASSVGLAGLGEQYF. CDR3 in DNA: TGTGCCAGCAGCGTAGGTCTAGCGGGATTGGGCGAGCAGTACTTC.

The chain joins TRBV11-2 to TRBJ2-1, with 7 bases lining up with TRBD1. CDR1 and CDR2 (germline): SGHAT, FQNNGV. After removal of 4 bases from V and 6 bases from J, the junction contained 15 bases not matched to a gene. CDR3 length equals 17 residues. The CDR3 nucleotides read TGTGCCAGCAGCTCCCCAGGGGGACGGCGTTCTGGCAATGAGCAGTTCTTC. Its protein product is CASSSPGGRRSGNEQFF.

This rearrangement joins TRBV18 to TRBJ1-5; D unclear. Per germline, CDR1 KGHSH and CDR2 LQKENI. The CDR3 loop spans 14 amino acids. Trimming took off 3 bases at V and 4 bases at J, with 10 bases between the two ends. The CDR3 sequence is CASSPDGVNQPQHF. The CDR3 DNA reads TGTGCCAGCTCACCGGACGGGGTTAATCAGCCCCAGCATTTT.

This clone was counted once. The chain is built from TRBV9 and TRBJ2-3, with 8 bases identical to TRBD1. With 4 bases clipped from V and 4 bases from J, the junction kept 5 bases outside the gene matches. CDR3 length: 14 residues. The V gene's germline CDR1 is SGDLS and CDR2 YYNGEE. DNA for the CDR3: TGTGCCAGCAGCCCGACAGGGGACCCAGATACGCAGTATTTT. This gives the protein CASSPTGDPDTQYF.

This chain uses TRBV6-8 with TRBJ2-7; a weak D match, TRBD1 (6 bases). The CDR3 extends over 14 amino acids. Germline CDR1 and CDR2: MNHGY and SAAAGT. V gave up 4 bases and J gave up 2 bases, with 12 bases separating them. The CDR3, as DNA: TGTGCCAGCAGTTCCCACAGGGAGACCTACGAGCAGTACTTC. Its protein product is CASSSHRETYEQYF.

The chain carries TRBV5-4 and TRBJ2-3; D call uncertain. Germline V gives CDR1 SGHNT, CDR2 YYREEE (reference sequence). The CDR3 runs 17 residues. V was trimmed by 0 bases and J by 0 bases, leaving 14 bases between them. The CDR3 region is CASSLDSLSFSTDTQYF. CDR3 sequence (DNA): TGTGCCAGCAGCTTGGACTCGTTGAGCTTCAGCACAGATACGCAGTATTTT.

V gene TRBV13 combines with J gene TRBJ2-4; 11 bases fit TRBD1. The germline V gene encodes CDR1 PRHDT and CDR2 FYEKMQ (reference sequence). The CDR3 consists of 17 residues. V trimming: 5 bases; J trimming: 0 bases; junction bases outside the gene matches: 6. The CDR3 here is CASSGRTGGLAKNIQYF. The CDR3 nucleotides read TGTGCCAGCAGCGGACGGACAGGGGGCTTAGCCAAAAACATTCAGTACTTC.

This clone has a single count. The chain recombines TRBV6-5 with TRBJ2-1; 8 positions agree with TRBD1. The CDR3 extends over 15 amino acids. Germline CDR1 and CDR2: MNHEY and SVGAGI. The J segment lost 10 bases and the V segment lost 6 bases, leaving 14 bases of the junction unmatched. CDR3 protein: CASSRTPTGALEQFF. CDR3 nucleotides: TGTGCCAGCAGCCGCACCCCGACAGGGGCCCTGGAGCAGTTCTTC.

In nucleotides, the CDR3 is TGCGCCAGCAGCTTGCAGGGGGGCTTTAAAAATGAGCAGTTCTTC. Protein: CASSLQGGFKNEQFF. The chain is built from TRBV5-1 and TRBJ2-1; possible D gene TRBD1, 7 bases. The ends were cut back, 1 base at V and 7 bases at J, with 15 bases in the middle. There are 15 residues in the CDR3. In germline, CDR1 is SGHRS, CDR2 YFSETQ.

The chain is built from TRBV4-1 and TRBJ2-7, with D hard to call. Per the germline V gene, CDR1 is MGHRA and CDR2 is YSYEKL. V was cut by 3 bases and J by 3 bases, with 9 bases left in between. There are 13 residues in the CDR3. CDR3 in amino acids: CASSQNLDYEQYF. The CDR3 DNA reads TGCGCCAGCAGCCAGAACCTAGACTACGAGCAGTACTTC.

The chain joins TRBV5-5 to TRBJ2-6; no firm D call. CDR3 length equals 15 residues. Trimming stripped 4 bases from V and 2 bases from J, with 10 bases between. Germline CDR1 and CDR2: SGHKS and YYEKEE (reference sequence). The CDR3 DNA reads as TGTGCCAGCAGCGAGGTGACAACTGGGGCCAACGTCCTGACTTTC. Amino acid sequence: CASSEVTTGANVLTF.

The chain carries TRBV7-2 and TRBJ2-5, with 9 positions matching TRBD2. The V gene end was trimmed by 0 bases and the J gene end by 5 bases; junction bases not matched to a gene: 10. Germline lookup yields CDR1 SGHTA and CDR2 FQGNSA. This CDR3 has 17 amino acids. The CDR3 sequence: CASSLAGGSGSFETQYF. Written as DNA, the CDR3 is TGTGCCAGCAGCTTAGCGGGTGGTAGCGGGAGCTTTGAGACCCAGTACTTC.

CDR3 amino acids: CASTKEITSYNEQFF. Written as DNA, the CDR3 is TGTGCCAGCACCAAGGAAATAACTTCCTACAATGAGCAGTTCTTC. The V gene is TRBV11-2, the J gene TRBJ2-1; no reliable D call. V lost 7 bases to trimming and J lost 1 base, with 14 bases between them. Germline V lookup: CDR1 SGHAT, CDR2 FQNNGV. The CDR3 totals 15 residues.

The gene calls are TRBV6-5 and TRBJ2-1; the match to TRBD2 covers 12 bases. J lost 9 bases, V lost 2 bases, and 8 bases had no gene match. The CDR3 has 16 residues. CDR1 MNHEY and CDR2 SVGAGI come from the germline V gene. CDR3 amino acids: CASSYKTSGRRVEQFF. The CDR3 nucleotides are TGTGCCAGCAGTTACAAAACTAGCGGGAGGCGAGTTGAGCAGTTCTTC.

The chain joins TRBV6-1 to TRBJ1-3; D perhaps matches TRBD1 (6 bases). Germline lookup yields CDR1 MNHNS and CDR2 SASEGT. The CDR3 runs to 15 residues. V gave up 5 bases and J gave up 0 bases, with 11 bases separating them. This CDR3 reads CASSWGASSGNTIYF. The CDR3 DNA sequence: TGTGCCAGCAGTTGGGGGGCCTCCTCTGGAAACACCATATATTTT.

The chain links TRBV5-1 to TRBJ2-7; D unclear. The CDR3 consists of 15 residues. V gave up 3 bases and J gave up 3 bases, with 16 bases separating them. Per the germline V gene, CDR1 is SGHRS and CDR2 is YFSETQ. In nucleotides, the CDR3 is TGCGCCAGCAGCTCCGAACCGACAAGGAACTACGAGCAGTACTTC. It yields the protein CASSSEPTRNYEQYF.

This clone was picked up a small number of times. The chain joins TRBV28 to TRBJ2-1, with TRBD2 identical over 14 bases. Germline V lookup: CDR1 MDHEN, CDR2 SYDVKM. With V trimmed by 6 bases and J by 11 bases, 12 bases remained unmatched. The CDR3 sequence is 16 residues long. The DNA of the CDR3 is TGTGCCAGCAGCACACCGGCGGGACTAGCGGGAGAGAAGCAGTTCTTC. This gives the protein CASSTPAGLAGEKQFF.